The T cell receptor beta chain under discussion was sequenced for a study of T-cell memory formation after mild COVID-19 (dated by TCRdb to the early 2020s). Looking at the study overall: Most TCR sequence clusters were specific to one of the two donors. The cohort comprised two young, previously healthy adult volunteers, one female and one male. In a couple of donors, T-cell clones that expanded and contracted after mild COVID-19 were followed by sequencing TCRalpha and TCRbeta repertoires longitudinally.

Paper-wide results and their limitations: SARS-CoV-2 specificity of the second-wave clones peaking on day 37 was not confirmed. Contracting CD4+ clones appeared mostly in the CM and EM memory subsets, whereas CD8+ clones were enriched in EMRA. Clones that contracted from day 15 to 85 showed balanced CD4/CD8 phenotypes, whereas a second wave of clones that expanded from day 15 to 37 leaned towards CD4+. Some responding clones were detected in pre-infection memory, which suggested that pre-existing cross-reactive memory T cells had joined the SARS-CoV-2 response. The study included only a couple of mild cases, and larger cohorts that include severe cases with pre-infection samples were judged to be necessary.

As encoded in the germline V gene, CDR1 is SGHTA while CDR2 is FQGNSA. For this chain, trimming is 4 bases at the V end and 4 bases at the J end, and the number of junction bases without a gene match is 3. From the cysteine up to the phenylalanine, the CDR3 has a length of 14 residues. Of all the DNA, just the CDR3 is kept, 42 bases in frame from base 1. With respect to this clonotype: Its cognate antigen has yet to be identified. The sample holds no much larger clone one base away, and base qualities are not on file.

PBMCs were isolated by Ficoll-Paque density gradient centrifugation. TCRdb shows the sequencer as Illumina NovaSeq 6000. TCRalpha and TCRbeta cDNA libraries were constructed by 5'RACE with constant-segment primers, with sample barcodes and unique molecular identifiers being introduced. RNA was extracted from every sample with Trizol reagent. Libraries were amplified in two PCR steps, with a second sample barcode and Illumina TruSeq adapters added in the second step. Libraries were sequenced on an Illumina NovaSeq with 2 x 150 bp paired-end reads. As for the original processing: With migec v1.2.7, reads were demultiplexed and then collapsed into UMI-guided consensus sequences. Using mixcr v2.1.11, the UMI consensuses were aligned to TRA and TRB V and J templates and assembled into clonotypes. Expanded or contracted clonotypes were those called significant by both edgeR and NoisET, with noise models trained on biological replicates. For edgeR calls, the cutoffs were a false discovery rate-adjusted p below 0.01 and a log2 fold-change threshold of 1. As an exploratory analysis of dynamics, PCA with hierarchical clustering was applied to max-normalized trajectories of the 1000 most abundant clonotypes. The CD4 or CD8 phenotype of responding clones was assigned using the separately sequenced CD4+ and CD8+ repertoires. The public reads were reprocessed in TCRdb via fastp at Q25 and MiXCR, keeping in-frame beta chains. Rows merge per CDR3 protein into single entries with the most common DNA and genes. The authors' filters were not applied to this entry. This sample comprises fewer than 250,000 distinct CDR3 sequences, about a sixth of them detected only once. The top ten clones comprise roughly 2.4% of the sample.

The rearranged chain carries TRBV7-2 and TRBJ1-2; 10 central nucleotides agree with TRBD1. This TCR derives from an adult woman who had mild COVID-19 (a few samples of this study predate the infection). The sample titles of this study are shuffled in the database, so cell type and time point are left out; the donor was told from shared clones. The sample consisted of PBMCs or a T cell subset sorted from them (not recorded which). The CDR3: CASSSGTGAYGYTF. The DNA reads as follows: TGTGCCAGCAGCTCCGGGACAGGGGCCTATGGCTACACCTTC.